One and the same sample provided the 31 T cell receptor beta chains below, sequenced in a study of cytomegalovirus exposure and HLA in healthy donors. Primers: 60 Vbeta forward and 13 Jbeta reverse. Sequencing was performed with immunoSEQ multiplex PCR; in TCRdb, only in-frame clones are kept and a portion is missing. The sample records some 120,000 clones, around two thirds being singletons. Sequencing was performed on PBMCs. The receptors derive from a human donor in good health.

The chain uses TRBV19 and TRBJ2-3; a weak D match, TRBD2 (5 bases). This CDR3 spans 15 amino acids. V was shortened by 5 bases and J by 0 bases, with 12 bases between the two germline ends. Germline CDR1 LNHDA, CDR2 SQIVND (reference sequence). The DNA of the CDR3 is TGTGCCAGTAGTTACGCACGGACTAGCACAGATACGCAGTATTTT. It is translated as CASSYARTSTDTQYF.

V is TRBV19 and J is TRBJ2-5; no clear D gene. V gave up 1 base and J gave up 5 bases, with 14 bases separating them. The CDR3 consists of 15 residues. From germline, CDR1 is LNHDA and CDR2 SQIVND (reference sequence). CDR3 sequence: CASSIASSRGETQYF. Written as DNA, the CDR3 is TGTGCCAGTAGTATAGCTTCCAGTCGAGGCGAGACCCAGTACTTC.

J is TRBJ1-3 and V is TRBV5-1, with 7 bases aligning to TRBD1. The CDR3 extends over 14 amino acids. The germline V gene has CDR1 SGHRS and CDR2 YFSETQ. With V trimmed by 2 bases and J by 3 bases, 2 bases remained unmatched. CDR3 nucleotides: TGCGCCAGCAGCTTAACAGGGGATGGAAACACCATATATTTT. This translates into CASSLTGDGNTIYF.

The rearrangement uses TRBV15 and TRBJ2-7, with 11 bases lining up with TRBD2. This CDR3 region has 15 residues. Trimming removed 1 base from V and 7 bases from J; junction bases left unmatched: 6. Looked up from germline, CDR1 is LNHNV and CDR2 is YYDKDF (reference sequence). In nucleotides, the CDR3 is TGTGCCACCAGCAGAGCACTAGCGGGGGCTCGAGAGCAGTACTTC. Translation: CATSRALAGAREQYF.

There are a few counts of this clone. The gene calls are TRBV29-1 and TRBJ2-7; D call uncertain. Germline V gives CDR1 SQVTM, CDR2 ANQGSEA. The CDR3 spans 12 residues. With 2 bases removed from V and 6 bases from J, the gap between germline ends came to 11 bases. This chain's CDR3 is CSVEQDNREQYF. The CDR3, as DNA: TGCAGCGTTGAACAGGATAATCGCGAGCAGTACTTC.

The V and J genes are TRBV7-8 and TRBJ2-7; D is unresolved. CDR1 and CDR2 from the germline V gene are SGHVS and FQNEAQ. CDR3 length: 14 amino acids. V was trimmed by 5 bases and J by 4 bases, leaving 15 bases between them. The CDR3 DNA reads TGTGCCAGCAGCCCACCGACGCCTAGTTACGAGCAGTACTTC. It codes for CASSPPTPSYEQYF.

The V and J genes are TRBV9 and TRBJ2-7; 8 bases are a match to TRBD2. This CDR3 contains 15 residues. V gave up 4 bases and J gave up 3 bases; unmatched junction bases: 9. Germline assignment: CDR1 SGDLS and CDR2 YYNGEE. The CDR3 loop is CASSPQSGGFYEQYF. For the CDR3, the DNA is TGTGCCAGCAGCCCCCAGAGCGGGGGCTTCTACGAGCAGTACTTC.

The chain joins TRBV5-8 to TRBJ1-2; D gene ambiguous. The CDR3 loop spans 16 amino acids. Trimming shortened V by 7 bases and J by 1 base, and 20 bases separated the two germline ends. In germline, CDR1 is SGHTS, CDR2 YDEGEE. The CDR3 DNA sequence: TGTGCCAGCCGAAGAGAATTCTCCCATATTAACTATGGCTACACCTTC. It specifies CASRREFSHINYGYTF.

The V gene is TRBV6-6, the J gene TRBJ2-7; D is possibly TRBD1 (6 bases). V lost 10 bases and J lost 0, with 16 bases in between. CDR1 is MNHNY and CDR2 is SVGAGI in the germline V gene (reference sequence). This CDR3 is built from 14 residues. This CDR3 is CATSTGTHSYEQYF. CDR3 nucleotide sequence: TGTGCCACCTCGACCGGGACACACTCCTACGAGCAGTACTTC.

The chain links TRBV5-6 to TRBJ1-2, with 9 bases identical to TRBD1. V was pared by 4 bases and J by 6 bases, with 13 bases of the junction left unmatched. The CDR3 totals 16 residues. Germline V gene lookup returns CDR1 SGHDT and CDR2 YYEEEE. The CDR3: CASSRHPGQGIDGYTF. DNA of the CDR3: TGTGCCAGCAGCCGCCACCCGGGACAGGGAATCGATGGCTACACCTTC. Full variable domain (remainder filled in from reference TRBV5-6 and TRBJ1-2): DAGVTQSPTHLIKTRGQQVTLRCSPKSGHDTVSWYQQALGQGPQFIFQYYEEEERQRGNFPDRFSGHQFPNYSSELNVNALLLGDSALYLCASSRHPGQGIDGYTFGSGTRLTVV.

CDR3 DNA sequence: TGTGCCAGCAGCGTAGGGCAAAAGCGGGGGGTCACCGGGGAGCTGTTTTTT. It specifies CASSVGQKRGVTGELFF. V and J are TRBV9 and TRBJ2-2; 9 bases fit TRBD2. The CDR3 extends over 17 amino acids. Per the germline V gene, CDR1 is SGDLS and CDR2 is YYNGEE. Trimming cost V 0 bases and J 4 bases; bases outside gene matches: 7.

This sequence joins TRBV6-1 and TRBJ1-3; TRBD1 is a possible D gene (5 bases). The CDR3 consists of 14 residues. Per germline, CDR1 MNHNS and CDR2 SASEGT. Trimming pared 6 bases from V and 0 bases from J, leaving 9 bases between. Here the CDR3 DNA reads TGTGCCAGCAGCCCGACAGACTCTGGAAACACCATATATTTT. Protein product: CASSPTDSGNTIYF.

This clone turned up a few times. V gene TRBV10-1 combines with J gene TRBJ2-3; 10 nucleotides align to TRBD2. The ends lost 5 bases at V and 0 bases at J; junction bases unmatched: 20. Germline V lookup: CDR1 WNHNN, CDR2 SYGVQD (reference sequence). The CDR3 extends over 21 amino acids. This chain's CDR3 is CASSKGSRVASGSSSTDTQYF. The CDR3 nucleotides read TGCGCCAGCAGTAAGGGAAGTCGGGTTGCTAGCGGGAGTTCGAGCACAGATACGCAGTATTTT.

This clone is a singleton in its sample. V and J are TRBV5-6 and TRBJ1-1, with D perhaps TRBD1 (5 bases). Germline V CDR1 and CDR2: SGHDT, YYEEEE. This CDR3 comprises 15 residues. V dropped 0 bases and J dropped 2 bases, with 11 bases sitting between them. CDR3 sequence (DNA): TGTGCCAGCAGCTTGGAGTCAGGGAAAAACACTGAAGCTTTCTTT. Protein product: CASSLESGKNTEAFF.

J is TRBJ2-7 and V is TRBV2, with TRBD1 as a possible D gene (6 bases). Germline lookup yields CDR1 SNHLY and CDR2 FYNNEI. The V end lost 5 bases, the J end lost 4 bases, and 12 bases lay between the germline ends. This CDR3 has 13 amino acids. CDR3: CASSRQAPYEQYF. The CDR3 DNA reads TGTGCCAGCAGTAGACAGGCGCCTTACGAGCAGTACTTC.

The chain has TRBV6-5 and TRBJ2-1; D may be TRBD2 (5 bases). Trimming cost V 6 bases and J 4 bases, with 10 bases left between them. This CDR3 is built from 13 residues. Germline-derived CDR1 and CDR2 are MNHEY and SVGAGI. Here the CDR3 reads CASRPGNYNEQFF. The CDR3 DNA follows: TGTGCCAGCAGACCCGGGAATTACAATGAGCAGTTCTTC.

The chain carries TRBV2 and TRBJ1-5; 9 bases line up with TRBD1. The CDR3 length is 15 residues. V trimming: 1 base; J trimming: 4 bases; junction bases outside the gene matches: 2. Germline V gene lookup returns CDR1 SNHLY and CDR2 FYNNEI. The CDR3 region is CASSEGGTGNQPQHF. CDR3 coding DNA: TGTGCCAGCAGTGAAGGAGGGACAGGGAATCAGCCCCAGCATTTT. Full variable domain (remainder filled in from reference TRBV2 and TRBJ1-5): EPEVTQTPSHQVTQMGQEVILRCVPISNHLYFYWYRQILGQKVEFLVSFYNNEISEKSEIFDDQFSVERPDGSNFTLKIRSTKLEDSAMYFCASSEGGTGNQPQHFGDGTRLSIL.

The chain is built from TRBV5-6 and TRBJ1-2; D possibly corresponds to TRBD1 (6 bases). The CDR3 is made up of 16 amino acids. With 0 bases removed from V and 3 bases from J, the gap between germline ends came to 15 bases. The germline V gene encodes CDR1 SGHDT and CDR2 YYEEEE. The CDR3 loop is CASSLGPPAGDYGYTF. The CDR3 DNA sequence: TGTGCCAGCAGCTTGGGCCCCCCGGCAGGGGACTATGGCTACACCTTC.

This clone was seen a few times. The CDR3: CASSAGTSARGHNEQFF. DNA for the CDR3: TGTGCCAGCAGCGCCGGGACTAGCGCGAGAGGACACAATGAGCAGTTCTTC. The chain carries TRBV9 and TRBJ2-1; 10 bases are shared with TRBD2. CDR3 size: 17 residues. J gave up 5 bases and V 3 bases, and 11 bases lay outside the gene matches. Per germline, CDR1 SGDLS and CDR2 YYNGEE.

The CDR3 sequence is CASSLDWGTRGGGYTF. The CDR3 DNA follows: TGTGCCAGCAGCTTAGATTGGGGCACCAGGGGTGGTGGCTACACCTTC. The V call is TRBV7-2, the J call TRBJ1-2; D perhaps matches TRBD1 (6 bases). V lost 1 base, J lost 7 bases, and 19 bases lay in between. Germline V gives CDR1 SGHTA, CDR2 FQGNSA. The CDR3 has 16 amino acids.

The V and J genes are TRBV29-1 and TRBJ2-5; 10 nucleotides line up with TRBD1. With V trimmed by 7 bases and J by 4 bases, 6 bases remained unmatched. The germline V gene encodes CDR1 SQVTM and CDR2 ANQGSEA. The CDR3 totals 13 residues. CDR3 in amino acids: CSARQGAGETQYF. DNA for the CDR3: TGCAGCGCCCGACAGGGGGCAGGAGAGACCCAGTACTTC.

CDR3 coding DNA: TGTGCCATCAGAACCCAAACGGGGGGCGCCCACTATGGCTACACCTTC. Its protein is CAIRTQTGGAHYGYTF. The chain joins TRBV10-3 to TRBJ1-2; D possibly corresponds to TRBD1 (6 bases). The CDR3 totals 16 residues. Germline V CDR1 and CDR2: ENHRY, SYGVKD. The ends were cut back, 6 bases at V and 3 bases at J, with 20 bases in the middle.

This clone was observed a handful of times. J is TRBJ2-7 and V is TRBV7-8; 11 bases map to TRBD2. Germline CDR1 reads SGHVS; CDR2 reads FQNEAQ. The CDR3 is 18 residues long. The J segment lost 0 bases and the V segment lost 1 base, leaving 8 bases of the junction unmatched. The CDR3 DNA is TGTGCCAGCAGCTTAGGAACTAGCGGGGGAACGGGCTCCTACGAGCAGTACTTC. It yields the protein CASSLGTSGGTGSYEQYF.

The chain carries TRBV11-2 and TRBJ2-1, with TRBD1 matching over 8 bases. After removal of 5 bases from V and 9 bases from J, the junction contained 12 bases not matched to a gene. This CDR3 is 15 amino acids long. Germline lookup yields CDR1 SGHAT and CDR2 FQNNGV. CDR3 sequence (DNA): TGTGCCAGCAGCGTCTCAGGGGGCCGACGAAGTGAGCAGTTCTTC. Its protein is CASSVSGGRRSEQFF.

V gene TRBV6-1 combines with J gene TRBJ2-7; perhaps TRBD1 as D (6 bases). The CDR3 is 15 residues long. Germline V gives CDR1 MNHNS, CDR2 SASEGT. Trimming took 7 bases from V and 1 from J, leaving 17 bases between them. CDR3 sequence: CASKVLQGSSYEQYF. The CDR3 nucleotides read TGTGCCAGCAAAGTACTACAGGGTTCTTCCTACGAGCAGTACTTC.

The V call is TRBV19, the J call TRBJ1-6; the D gene is possibly TRBD1 (6 bases). Germline-derived CDR1 and CDR2 are LNHDA and SQIVND (reference sequence). Trimming pared 4 bases from V and 5 bases from J, leaving 27 bases between. CDR3 length: 20 amino acids. The CDR3 protein is CASSTRPGTSLFPHNSPLHF. In DNA, the CDR3 is TGTGCCAGTAGTACCCGGCCCGGGACATCTTTGTTTCCTCATAATTCACCCCTCCACTTT. Full variable domain (outside the CDR3, taken from reference TRBV19 and TRBJ1-6): DGGITQSPKYLFRKEGQNVTLSCEQNLNHDAMYWYRQDPGQGLRLIYYSQIVNDFQKGDIAEGYSVSREKKESFPLTVTSAQKNPTAFYLCASSTRPGTSLFPHNSPLHFGNGTRLTVT.

V is TRBV7-9 and J is TRBJ2-1; a possible D gene is TRBD2 (6 bases). Germline V gives CDR1 SEHNR, CDR2 FQNEAQ (reference sequence). Trimming stripped 8 bases from V and 3 bases from J, with 20 bases between. There are 16 residues in the CDR3. The CDR3 DNA reads TGTGCCAGCCCATGGGCCCCTAGCGCCGTCTACAATGAGCAGTTCTTC. It yields the protein CASPWAPSAVYNEQFF.

The rearrangement links TRBV5-4 to TRBJ1-4, with 8 bases lining up with TRBD1. Germline-derived CDR1 and CDR2 are SGHNT and YYREEE (reference sequence). This CDR3 region has 15 residues. J lost 5 bases, V lost 2 bases, and 5 bases had no gene match. In DNA, the CDR3 is TGTGCCAGCAGCTTCTCAGGGGGCTCCAATGAAAAACTGTTTTTT. It codes for CASSFSGGSNEKLFF.

In its sample, this clone ranks as medium-sized. The chain has TRBV19 and TRBJ2-7, with D tentatively TRBD1 (6 bases). The V end lost 4 bases, the J end lost 5 bases, and 12 bases lay between the germline ends. The germline V gene has CDR1 LNHDA and CDR2 SQIVND (reference sequence). This CDR3 is built from 13 residues. CDR3 DNA: TGTGCCAGTAGTAGGGGACACCTCAACGAGCAGTACTTC. It specifies CASSRGHLNEQYF.

The genes are TRBV7-2 and TRBJ1-6; D is unresolved. Germline-derived CDR1 and CDR2 are SGHTA and FQGNSA. There are 15 residues in the CDR3. V lost 5 bases and J 10 bases, leaving 18 bases between the germline ends. CDR3 nucleotides: TGTGCCAGCAGCCCCCGAGTCCCCCCCCAATCACCCCTCCACTTT. It specifies CASSPRVPPQSPLHF.

The chain recombines TRBV9 with TRBJ2-2; 7 bases map to TRBD1. The germline V gene has CDR1 SGDLS and CDR2 YYNGEE. CDR3 length: 17 amino acids. V was clipped by 3 bases and J by 1 base; unmatched bases: 9. Here the CDR3 DNA reads TGTGCCAGCAGCGGATCGAGGGGACAGAGGAACACCGGGGAGCTGTTTTTT. It encodes CASSGSRGQRNTGELFF.